The 14 T cell receptor beta chains below come from one sample, sequenced in a study of vaccination and CD4 T cells after COVID-19. An Oncomine TCR Beta short-read assay was used to sequence the DNA from cultured CD4+ T cells. Cultured CD4+ T cells were the source of extracted genomic DNA. TCRdb fed the PCR reads into MiXCR, producing one record per CDR3 protein. The sample lists some 11,000 distinct CDR3 sequences, almost 40% occurring once. The antigens of these receptors remain unknown. Treatment: roughly 10-day PBMC culture with coronavirus spike peptide pools or control peptides (ViraFEST assay). CD4+ T cells of the unexposed donor were collected before the COVID-19 pandemic (2011-2018). The sample comprised CD4+ T cells from blood, cultured in vitro. These receptors originate from a human donor in good health.

The V and J genes are TRBV19 and TRBJ1-1; D call uncertain. There are 12 residues in the CDR3. The germline V and J ends were trimmed by 4 bases and 3 bases, with 6 bases remaining between them. Germline-derived CDR1 and CDR2 are LNHDA and SQIVND (reference sequence). The CDR3 DNA follows: TGTGCCAGTAGTACCTACGACACTGAAGCTTTCTTT. This codes for CASSTYDTEAFF.

V is TRBV10-3 and J is TRBJ2-3; TRBD2 matches at 8 bases. Germline loops: CDR1 ENHRY, CDR2 SYGVKD. CDR3 length: 15 residues. The junction had 6 bases not matched to a gene; V was cut back by 7 bases and J by 0 bases. The CDR3: CAIKDIAGSTDTQYF. CDR3 DNA sequence: TGTGCCATCAAAGACATAGCGGGGAGCACAGATACGCAGTATTTT.

The chain joins TRBV27 to TRBJ2-1, with TRBD1 matching 8 bases. From germline, CDR1 is MNHEY and CDR2 SMNVEV (reference sequence). V trimming: 5 bases; J trimming: 1 base; junction bases outside the gene matches: 10. This CDR3 contains 17 residues. The CDR3 DNA follows: TGTGCCAGCAGTCTTAGGGCTACAGGGGGATCCTACAATGAGCAGTTCTTC. Translated, it gives CASSLRATGGSYNEQFF.

The table lists this clonotype with a few counts. The rearrangement uses TRBV20-1 and TRBJ2-7; 11 bases line up with TRBD2. The CDR3 is made up of 15 amino acids. Unmatched junction bases numbered 13, after V lost 5 bases and J lost 7 bases. Germline CDR1 DFQATT, CDR2 SNEGSKA (reference sequence). CDR3 DNA sequence: TGCAGTGCTGCCTCCGGGACTAGCGGTTCCAGAGAGCAGTACTTC. Its translation is CSAASGTSGSREQYF.

The chain couples TRBV7-9 to TRBJ2-1; D unclear. V lost 0 bases and J 2 bases, leaving 11 bases between the germline ends. Looked up from germline, CDR1 is SEHNR and CDR2 is FQNEAQ (reference sequence). There are 16 residues in the CDR3. CDR3 bases: TGTGCCAGCAGCTTAGCCTCCGGAACCCCCTACAATGAGCAGTTCTTC. Protein sequence: CASSLASGTPYNEQFF.

This clonotype was seen a few times. The chain uses TRBV28 and TRBJ2-7; TRBD2 aligns across 7 bases. Germline CDR1 and CDR2: MDHEN and SYDVKM. The ends lost 6 bases at V and 0 bases at J; junction bases unmatched: 11. The CDR3 is 16 residues long. As DNA, the CDR3 is TGTGCCAGCAGGCTTACTAGCGCAACAAGCTCCTACGAGCAGTACTTC. Amino acid sequence: CASRLTSATSSYEQYF.

This clonotype showed up just a few times. V and J are TRBV6-5 and TRBJ2-7; TRBD1 agrees at 9 bases. Germline V gene data show CDR1 as MNHEY and CDR2 as SVGAGI. J lost 0 bases, V lost 4 bases, and 1 base had no gene match. CDR3 size: 14 residues. CDR3 region: CASSWGQGSYEQYF. Written as DNA, the CDR3 is TGTGCCAGCAGTTGGGGACAGGGCTCCTACGAGCAGTACTTC.

This clonotype was counted a few times. The CDR3 DNA follows: TGCAGCGCCGCCGACAGTCGGTCCTACGAGCAGTACTTC. It codes for CSAADSRSYEQYF. This rearrangement joins TRBV29-1 to TRBJ2-7; the D gene is possibly TRBD1 (5 bases). V lost 7 bases to trimming and J lost 1 base, with 14 bases between them. The CDR3 length is 13 residues. Per germline, CDR1 SQVTM and CDR2 ANQGSEA.

The genes are TRBV20-1 and TRBJ2-3; 12 bases fit TRBD1. The CDR3 extends over 15 amino acids. CDR1 is DFQATT and CDR2 is SNEGSKA in the germline V gene (reference sequence). V lost 3 bases to trimming and J lost 5 bases; unmatched junction nucleotides: 6. CDR3: CSARGQGAMGDTQYF. The DNA for the CDR3 is TGCAGTGCTAGGGGACAGGGGGCTATGGGAGATACGCAGTATTTT.

A few counts support this clonotype. The rearrangement links TRBV6-1 to TRBJ1-2; 9 bases line up with TRBD1. The CDR3 totals 16 residues. CDR1 is MNHNS and CDR2 is SASEGT in the germline V gene. J lost 8 bases, V lost 5 bases, and 15 bases had no gene match. CDR3 residues: CASSLSSGTGYTGYTF. CDR3 nucleotides: TGTGCCAGCAGTCTATCAAGCGGGACAGGGTATACGGGCTACACCTTC.

The rearrangement joins TRBV28 to TRBJ1-2, with 7 positions matching TRBD1. V was clipped by 6 bases and J by 0 bases; unmatched bases: 10. This CDR3 contains 16 residues. CDR1 and CDR2 from the germline V gene are MDHEN and SYDVKM. Here the CDR3 reads CASSNLGTDSNYGYTF. CDR3 bases: TGTGCCAGCAGCAATCTAGGGACAGACTCTAACTATGGCTACACCTTC.

This chain links TRBV6-1 with TRBJ2-1; no definite D call. V dropped 2 bases and J dropped 5 bases, with 4 bases sitting between them. CDR3 size: 12 residues. Looked up from germline, CDR1 is MNHNS and CDR2 is SASEGT. The CDR3 region is CASSERNNEQFF. The CDR3 DNA follows: TGTGCCAGCAGTGAACGGAACAATGAGCAGTTCTTC.

This chain connects TRBV7-3 to TRBJ2-7; 9 bases agree with TRBD2. V lost 6 bases, J lost 4 bases, and 4 bases stayed unmatched. CDR1 and CDR2 from the germline V gene are SGHTA and FQGTGA. The CDR3 covers 13 residues. CDR3 sequence reads: CASSPSGKYEQYF. The DNA of the CDR3 is TGTGCCAGCAGTCCTAGCGGGAAATACGAGCAGTACTTC. Drawing the rest from reference TRBV7-3 and TRBJ2-7, the complete variable domain is GAGVSQTPSNKVTEKGKYVELRCDPISGHTALYWYRQSLGQGPEFLIYFQGTGAADDSGLPNDRFFAVRPEGSVSTLKIQRTERGDSAVYLCASSPSGKYEQYFGPGTRLTVT.

This rearrangement joins TRBV19 to TRBJ1-5; 10 bases match TRBD1. CDR1 LNHDA and CDR2 SQIVND come from the germline V gene (reference sequence). The CDR3 is made up of 14 amino acids. V was pared by 7 bases and J by 5 bases, with 5 bases of the junction left unmatched. CDR3 in amino acids: CASMDRGVDQPQHF. CDR3 coding DNA: TGTGCCAGTATGGACAGGGGGGTCGATCAGCCCCAGCATTTT.